Following are 4 T cell receptor beta chains from one sample sequenced in a study of cytomegalovirus exposure and HLA in healthy donors (dated by TCRdb to between 2016 and 2019). The protocol used for the library was the immunoSEQ multiplex PCR assay. This is the immuneACCESS table as TCRdb keeps it, with only in-frame sequences that have V and J called. A part of the clones is gone; compared with another copy, unresolved V genes explain less than half, and the rest is unexplained. The sample profile shows tens of thousands of clones; about 90% of them were found once. In total, the top ten clones hold more than 1% of the sample. The sample comprised PBMCs. The receptors come from a woman aged 18 to 35 in good health and CMV-seronegative.

The CDR3 DNA reads as TGCGCCAGCAGCCTGACTGGGGGCGGAAATGAGCAGTTCTTC. It translates to CASSLTGGGNEQFF. The V and J genes are TRBV5-1 and TRBJ2-1; perhaps TRBD1 as D (6 bases). The CDR3 has 14 residues. Between the trimmed V and J ends, which lost 4 bases and 7 bases, there was a span of 15 bases. The germline V gene encodes CDR1 SGHRS and CDR2 YFSETQ.

The rearrangement uses TRBV7-2 and TRBJ1-5; the match to TRBD1 covers 8 bases. Germline CDR1 reads SGHTA; CDR2 reads FQGNSA. The CDR3 extends over 14 amino acids. V was clipped by 5 bases and J by 6 bases; unmatched bases: 6. CDR3 in DNA: TGTGCCAGCAGCCCCGGACAGGGTCGTCAGCCCCAGCATTTT. Protein product: CASSPGQGRQPQHF.

This chain connects TRBV5-1 to TRBJ2-4; a possible D gene is TRBD1 (5 bases). The V gene lost 0 bases and the J gene lost 8 bases, with 12 bases spanning the gap. This CDR3 contains 14 residues. In germline, CDR1 is SGHRS, CDR2 YFSETQ. The CDR3 DNA reads TGCGCCAGCAGCTTGGAGGCAGGGTTGGACATTCAGTACTTC. It specifies CASSLEAGLDIQYF.

The rearrangement links TRBV6-6 to TRBJ2-5; D unclear. The germline V gene has CDR1 MNHNY and CDR2 SVGAGI (reference sequence). This CDR3 is 13 amino acids long. V was trimmed by 4 bases and J by 3 bases, leaving 9 bases between them. The CDR3 is CASSLRGEETQYF. CDR3 nucleotide sequence: TGTGCCAGCAGTTTACGCGGAGAAGAGACCCAGTACTTC.